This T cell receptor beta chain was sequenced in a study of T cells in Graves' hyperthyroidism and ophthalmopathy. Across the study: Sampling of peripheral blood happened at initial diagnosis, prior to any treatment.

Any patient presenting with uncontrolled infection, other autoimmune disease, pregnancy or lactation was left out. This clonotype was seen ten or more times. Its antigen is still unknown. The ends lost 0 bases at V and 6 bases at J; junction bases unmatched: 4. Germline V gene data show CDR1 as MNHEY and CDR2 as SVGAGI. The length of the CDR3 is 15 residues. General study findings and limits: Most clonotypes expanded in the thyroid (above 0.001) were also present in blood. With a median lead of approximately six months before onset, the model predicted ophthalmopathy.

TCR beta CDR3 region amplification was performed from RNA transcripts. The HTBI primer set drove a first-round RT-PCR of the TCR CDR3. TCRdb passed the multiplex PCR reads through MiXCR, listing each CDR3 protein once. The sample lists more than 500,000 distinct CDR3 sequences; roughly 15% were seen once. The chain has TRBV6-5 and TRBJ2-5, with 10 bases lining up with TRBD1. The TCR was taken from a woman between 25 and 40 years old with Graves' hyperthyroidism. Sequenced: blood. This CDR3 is CASSYSRTGGKTQYF. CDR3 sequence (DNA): TGTGCCAGCAGTTACTCCCGGACAGGGGGGAAGACCCAGTACTTC.